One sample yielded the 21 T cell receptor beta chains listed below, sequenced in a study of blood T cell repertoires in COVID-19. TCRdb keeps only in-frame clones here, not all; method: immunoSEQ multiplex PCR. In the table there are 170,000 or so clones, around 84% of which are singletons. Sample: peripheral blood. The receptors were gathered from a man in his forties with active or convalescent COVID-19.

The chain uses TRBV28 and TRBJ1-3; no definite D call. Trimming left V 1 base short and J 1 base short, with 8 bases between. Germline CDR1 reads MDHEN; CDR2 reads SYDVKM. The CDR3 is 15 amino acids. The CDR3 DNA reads TGTGCCAGCAGTTTATTGGCGGTTTCTGGAAACACCATATATTTT. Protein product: CASSLLAVSGNTIYF.

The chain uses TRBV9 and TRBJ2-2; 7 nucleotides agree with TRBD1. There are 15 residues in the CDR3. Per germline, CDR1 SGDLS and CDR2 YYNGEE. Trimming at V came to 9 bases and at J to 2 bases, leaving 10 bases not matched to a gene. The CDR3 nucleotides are TGTGCCACCACCCCGGGACAGATAAACACCGGGGAGCTGTTTTTT. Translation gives CATTPGQINTGELFF. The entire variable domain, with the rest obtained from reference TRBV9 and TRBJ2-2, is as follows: DSGVTQTPKHLITATGQRVTLRCSPRSGDLSVYWYQQSLDQGLQFLIQYYNGEERAKGNILERFSAQQFPDLHSELNLSSLELGDSALYFCATTPGQINTGELFFGEGSRLTVL.

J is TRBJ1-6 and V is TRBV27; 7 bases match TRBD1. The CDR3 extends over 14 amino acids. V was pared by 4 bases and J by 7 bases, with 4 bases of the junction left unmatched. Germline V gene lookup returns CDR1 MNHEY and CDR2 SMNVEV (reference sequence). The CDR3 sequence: CASSSRTGNSPLHF. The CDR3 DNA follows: TGTGCCAGCAGTTCCCGGACAGGCAATTCACCCCTCCACTTT.

The CDR3: CASSAGITGNTIYF. Written as DNA, the CDR3 is TGTGCCAGCAGCGCCGGGATTACTGGAAACACCATATATTTT. The chain employs TRBV2 and TRBJ1-3, with D unclear. CDR1 is SNHLY, CDR2 FYNNEI, per germline. The CDR3 runs to 14 residues. The V gene lost 6 bases and the J gene lost 2 bases, with 11 bases spanning the gap.

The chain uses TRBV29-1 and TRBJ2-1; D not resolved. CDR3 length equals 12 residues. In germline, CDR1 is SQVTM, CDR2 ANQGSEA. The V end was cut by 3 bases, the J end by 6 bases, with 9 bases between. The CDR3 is CSVDQVGNEQFF. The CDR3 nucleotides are TGCAGCGTTGACCAAGTCGGCAATGAGCAGTTCTTC.

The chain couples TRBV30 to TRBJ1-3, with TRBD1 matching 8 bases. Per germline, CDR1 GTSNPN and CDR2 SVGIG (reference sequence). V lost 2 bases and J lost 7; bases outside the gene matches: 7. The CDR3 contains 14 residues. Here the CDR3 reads CAWSPRTGMNTIYF. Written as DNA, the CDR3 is TGTGCCTGGAGTCCCCGGACAGGGATGAACACCATATATTTT.

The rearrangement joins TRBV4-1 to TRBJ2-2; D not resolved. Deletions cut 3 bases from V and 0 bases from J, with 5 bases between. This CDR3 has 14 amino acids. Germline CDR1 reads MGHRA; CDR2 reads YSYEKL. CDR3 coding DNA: TGCGCCAGCAGCCATGACTCGAACACCGGGGAGCTGTTTTTT. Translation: CASSHDSNTGELFF.

CDR3 nucleotides: TGCAGCGTTGAATACCCGGAGCGGGCTGAAGCTTTCTTT. Amino acids: CSVEYPERAEAFF. The chain uses TRBV29-1 and TRBJ1-1, with D unclear. CDR3 size: 13 residues. CDR1 is SQVTM and CDR2 is ANQGSEA in the germline V gene. V was cut by 2 bases and J by 6 bases, with 13 bases left in between.

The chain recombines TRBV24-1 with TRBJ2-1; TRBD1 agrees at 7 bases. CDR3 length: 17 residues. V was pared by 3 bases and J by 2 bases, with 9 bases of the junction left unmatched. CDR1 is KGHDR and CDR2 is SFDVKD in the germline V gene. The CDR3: CATSDAQGPRPYNEQFF. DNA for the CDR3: TGTGCCACCAGTGATGCACAGGGGCCGAGACCCTACAATGAGCAGTTCTTC.

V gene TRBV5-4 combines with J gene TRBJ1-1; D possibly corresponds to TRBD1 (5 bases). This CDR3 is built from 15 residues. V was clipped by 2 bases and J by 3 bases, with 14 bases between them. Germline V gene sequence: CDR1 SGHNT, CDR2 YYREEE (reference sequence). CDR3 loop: CASSFQGSGYTEAFF. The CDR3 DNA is TGTGCCAGCAGCTTCCAGGGAAGTGGGTACACTGAAGCTTTCTTT.

Here the CDR3 DNA reads TGTGCCGGAGGGGGCTTCGGGTCAACTAATGAAAAACTGTTTTTT. This encodes CAGGGFGSTNEKLFF. V is TRBV30 and J is TRBJ1-4; 7 bases agree with TRBD1. Germline loops: CDR1 GTSNPN, CDR2 SVGIG (reference sequence). The CDR3 is made up of 15 amino acids. Trimming at V came to 8 bases and at J to 0 bases, leaving 9 bases not matched to a gene. The whole variable domain, filled in from reference TRBV30 and TRBJ1-4, reads SQTIHQWPATLVQPVGSPLSLECTVEGTSNPNLYWYRQAAGRGLQLLFYSVGIGQISSEVPQNLSASRPQDRQFILSSKKLLLSDSGFYLCAGGGFGSTNEKLFFGSGTQLSVL.

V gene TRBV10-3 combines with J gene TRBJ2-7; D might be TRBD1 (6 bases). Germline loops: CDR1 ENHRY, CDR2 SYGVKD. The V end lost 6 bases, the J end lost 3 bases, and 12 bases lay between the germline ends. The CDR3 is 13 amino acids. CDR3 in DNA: TGTGCCATCAGCCGGGACAATAACTACGAGCAGTACTTC. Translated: CAISRDNNYEQYF.

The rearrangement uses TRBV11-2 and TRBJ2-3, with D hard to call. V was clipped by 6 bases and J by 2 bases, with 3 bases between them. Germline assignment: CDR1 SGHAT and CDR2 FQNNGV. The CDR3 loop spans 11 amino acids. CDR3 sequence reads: CASRHTDTQYF. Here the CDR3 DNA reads TGTGCCAGCAGACACACAGATACGCAGTATTTT. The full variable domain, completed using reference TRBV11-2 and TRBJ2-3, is EAGVAQSPRYKIIEKRQSVAFWCNPISGHATLYWYQQILGQGPKLLIQFQNNGVVDDSQLPKDRFSAERLKGVDSTLKIQPAKLEDSAVYLCASRHTDTQYFGPGTRLTVL.

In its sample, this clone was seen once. The CDR3 bases are TGTGCCAGCAGCTTAGCGGGGGGAAATGAGCAGTTCTTC. Translating gives CASSLAGGNEQFF. J is TRBJ2-1 and V is TRBV7-9; a weak D match, TRBD2 (6 bases). The CDR3 runs to 13 residues. Germline V gene data show CDR1 as SEHNR and CDR2 as FQNEAQ (reference sequence). V shed 0 bases and J shed 7 bases, with 7 bases lying between them. Full variable domain (outside the CDR3, taken from reference TRBV7-9 and TRBJ2-1): DTGVSQNPRHKITKRGQNVTFRCDPISEHNRLYWYRQTLGQGPEFLTYFQNEAQLEKSRLLSDRFSAERPKGSFSTLEIQRTEQGDSAMYLCASSLAGGNEQFFGPGTRLTVL.

This CDR3 reads CASSPLGAGAHSGNTIYF. CDR3 sequence (DNA): TGTGCCAGCTCACCCCTGGGGGCAGGCGCCCACTCTGGAAACACCATATATTTT. This chain links TRBV18 with TRBJ1-3, with D perhaps matching TRBD1 (6 bases). CDR1 and CDR2 (germline): KGHSH, LQKENI. The CDR3 spans 18 residues. V was pared by 3 bases and J by 0 bases, with 18 bases between.

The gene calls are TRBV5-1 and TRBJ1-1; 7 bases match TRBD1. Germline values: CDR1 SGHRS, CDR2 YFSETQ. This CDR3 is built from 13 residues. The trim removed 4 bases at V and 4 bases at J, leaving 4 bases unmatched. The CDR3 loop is CASSTGTVTEAFF. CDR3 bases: TGCGCCAGCAGCACTGGGACAGTCACTGAAGCTTTCTTT.

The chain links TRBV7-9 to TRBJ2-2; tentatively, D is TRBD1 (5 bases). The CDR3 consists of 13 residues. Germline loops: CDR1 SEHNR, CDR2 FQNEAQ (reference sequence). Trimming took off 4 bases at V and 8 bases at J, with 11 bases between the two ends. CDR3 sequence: CASSWTLEGELFF. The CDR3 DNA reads TGTGCCAGCAGCTGGACACTGGAGGGGGAGCTGTTTTTT.

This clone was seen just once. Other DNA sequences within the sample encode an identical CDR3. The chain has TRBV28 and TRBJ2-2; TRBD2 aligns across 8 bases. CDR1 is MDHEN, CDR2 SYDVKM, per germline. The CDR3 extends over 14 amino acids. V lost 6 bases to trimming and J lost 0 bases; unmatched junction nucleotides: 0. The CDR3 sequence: CASSGGANTGELFF. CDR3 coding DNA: TGTGCCAGCAGCGGGGGGGCGAACACCGGGGAGCTGTTTTTT.

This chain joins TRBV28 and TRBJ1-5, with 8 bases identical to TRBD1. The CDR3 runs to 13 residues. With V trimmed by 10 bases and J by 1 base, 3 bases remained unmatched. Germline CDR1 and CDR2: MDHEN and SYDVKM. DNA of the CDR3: TGTGCCACCAGACAGGGGAGCAATCAGCCCCAGCATTTT. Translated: CATRQGSNQPQHF.

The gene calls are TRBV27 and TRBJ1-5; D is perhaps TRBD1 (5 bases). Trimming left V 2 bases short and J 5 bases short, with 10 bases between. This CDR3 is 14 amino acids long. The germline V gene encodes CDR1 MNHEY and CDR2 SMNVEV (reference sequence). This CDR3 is CASSLQGSDQPQHF. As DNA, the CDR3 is TGTGCCAGCAGTTTACAGGGTTCGGATCAGCCCCAGCATTTT.

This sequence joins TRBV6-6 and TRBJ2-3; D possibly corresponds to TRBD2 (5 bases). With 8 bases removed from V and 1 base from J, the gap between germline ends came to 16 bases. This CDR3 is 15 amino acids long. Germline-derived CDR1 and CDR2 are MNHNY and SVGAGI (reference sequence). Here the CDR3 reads CASSATRIGTDTQYF. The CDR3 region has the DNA TGTGCCAGCTCCGCTACTAGGATCGGCACAGATACGCAGTATTTT.